A selection of T cell receptor beta chains follows, all from one sample in a study of OX40 agonist ivuxolimab in advanced cancers. Produced via immunoSEQ multiplex PCR; TCRdb's table is partial and in-frame only. The data hold roughly 32,000 clones, with approximately 91% observed a single time. The sample here was CD4+ or CD8+ T cells sorted from blood, taken in a trial of the OX40 agonist ivuxolimab. These receptors all come from an adult with an advanced solid tumor such as melanoma, head and neck, liver or kidney cancer. The CDR3 runs from the conserved cysteine through the conserved F or W. Each record gives: J gene, V gene, D gene, clone size, CDR3 protein, CDR3 DNA. A D gene is named only where the DNA matches it firmly. The size field is filled for only some rows; it gives once, few, many or a size class.

j_call: TRBJ2-1; v_call: TRBV5-4; d_call: TRBD2; clone_size: .; cdr3_aa: CASSLALGLAGGGDEQFF; cdr3_nt: TGTGCCAGCAGCTTGGCCCTCGGACTAGCGGGGGGAGGTGATGAGCAGTTCTTC
j_call: TRBJ1-1; v_call: TRBV6-6; d_call: .; clone_size: few; cdr3_aa: CASSSSWPNTEAFF; cdr3_nt: TGTGCCAGCAGTTCCTCCTGGCCGAACACTGAAGCTTTCTTT
j_call: TRBJ2-7; v_call: TRBV9; d_call: TRBD2; clone_size: once; cdr3_aa: CASSVGSGGDGYEQYF; cdr3_nt: TGTGCCAGCAGCGTAGGTAGCGGGGGAGACGGCTACGAGCAGTACTTC
j_call: TRBJ1-2; v_call: TRBV7-9; d_call: TRBD1; clone_size: .; cdr3_aa: CASSSSTGGAYGYTF; cdr3_nt: TGTGCCAGCAGCTCTTCGACAGGGGGCGCCTATGGCTACACCTTC
j_call: TRBJ2-5; v_call: TRBV7-2; d_call: TRBD2; clone_size: .; cdr3_aa: CASSYSGGYQETQYF; cdr3_nt: TGTGCCAGCAGCTATAGCGGGGGGTACCAAGAGACCCAGTACTTC
j_call: TRBJ2-1; v_call: TRBV6-5; d_call: TRBD2; clone_size: .; cdr3_aa: CASSQLAGSGDEQFF; cdr3_nt: TGTGCCAGCAGTCAACTAGCGGGGAGCGGGGATGAGCAGTTCTTC
j_call: TRBJ2-5; v_call: TRBV29-1; d_call: .; clone_size: .; cdr3_aa: CSVEWPGEQETQYF; cdr3_nt: TGCAGCGTTGAATGGCCCGGTGAACAAGAGACCCAGTACTTC
j_call: TRBJ2-4; v_call: TRBV5-1; d_call: TRBD1; clone_size: .; cdr3_aa: CASSSDRAAAKNIQYF; cdr3_nt: TGCGCCAGCAGTTCGGACAGGGCGGCGGCCAAAAACATTCAGTACTTC
j_call: TRBJ1-1; v_call: TRBV6-5; d_call: .; clone_size: .; cdr3_aa: CASIKSLGAEAFF; cdr3_nt: TGTGCCAGCATTAAGTCCTTGGGGGCTGAAGCTTTCTTT
j_call: TRBJ2-2; v_call: TRBV12-2; d_call: .; clone_size: .; cdr3_aa: CASRFPPSRSNTGELFF; cdr3_nt: TGTGCAAGTCGCTTCCCACCTAGCCGGTCGAACACCGGGGAGCTGTTTTTT
j_call: TRBJ2-1; v_call: TRBV29-1; d_call: TRBD1; clone_size: once; cdr3_aa: CSVGTGSNNEQFF; cdr3_nt: TGCAGCGTCGGGACAGGGAGTAACAATGAGCAGTTCTTC
j_call: TRBJ1-5; v_call: TRBV12-5; d_call: .; clone_size: .; cdr3_aa: CAGRDKANQPQHF; cdr3_nt: TGTGCTGGCAGGGACAAGGCCAATCAGCCCCAGCATTTT
j_call: TRBJ2-3; v_call: TRBV27; d_call: .; clone_size: .; cdr3_aa: CASSSLETDTQYF; cdr3_nt: TGTGCCAGCAGTTCCTTGGAGACAGATACGCAGTATTTT
j_call: TRBJ2-1; v_call: TRBV2; d_call: TRBD2; clone_size: .; cdr3_aa: CASETSVGLQFF; cdr3_nt: TGTGCCAGCGAGACTAGCGTCGGGCTGCAGTTCTTC
j_call: TRBJ2-7; v_call: TRBV18; d_call: .; clone_size: .; cdr3_aa: CASSPAILAGRDEQYF; cdr3_nt: TGTGCCAGCTCACCAGCAATCCTCGCCGGGCGTGACGAGCAGTACTTC
j_call: TRBJ2-7; v_call: TRBV28; d_call: TRBD2; clone_size: .; cdr3_aa: CASSLESGGYEQYF; cdr3_nt: TGTGCCAGCAGTTTGGAGAGCGGGGGCTACGAGCAGTACTTC
j_call: TRBJ2-7; v_call: TRBV7-9; d_call: .; clone_size: .; cdr3_aa: CASTPENKQYF; cdr3_nt: TGTGCCAGCACCCCCGAGAACAAGCAGTACTTC
j_call: TRBJ2-7; v_call: TRBV11-2; d_call: TRBD1; clone_size: .; cdr3_aa: CASRYEAGTDHSYEQYF; cdr3_nt: TGTGCCAGCAGATACGAAGCCGGGACAGACCACTCCTACGAGCAGTACTTC
j_call: TRBJ2-7; v_call: TRBV5-6; d_call: TRBD1; clone_size: .; cdr3_aa: CASSSTGAYSSYEQYF; cdr3_nt: TGTGCCAGCAGCTCCACAGGGGCCTATAGCTCCTACGAGCAGTACTTC
j_call: TRBJ2-2; v_call: TRBV28; d_call: .; clone_size: .; cdr3_aa: CASSLSGGSGELFF; cdr3_nt: TGTGCCAGCAGTTTATCAGGGGGGAGCGGGGAGCTGTTTTTT
j_call: TRBJ2-7; v_call: TRBV4-3; d_call: TRBD2; clone_size: .; cdr3_aa: CASSQGLAGSYEQYF; cdr3_nt: TGCGCCAGCAGCCAAGGGCTAGCGGGCTCCTACGAGCAGTACTTC
j_call: TRBJ2-7; v_call: TRBV6-5; d_call: .; clone_size: .; cdr3_aa: CASSYSLGGSYEQYF; cdr3_nt: TGTGCCAGCAGTTACTCATTAGGGGGCTCCTACGAGCAGTACTTC
j_call: TRBJ2-1; v_call: TRBV6-5; d_call: .; clone_size: .; cdr3_aa: CASSPGPHEQFF; cdr3_nt: TGTGCCAGCAGTCCAGGTCCCCATGAGCAGTTCTTC
j_call: TRBJ1-1; v_call: TRBV7-2; d_call: TRBD1; clone_size: medium-sized; cdr3_aa: CASSGPTGKGPTEAFF; cdr3_nt: TGTGCCAGCAGCGGGCCGACAGGGAAGGGTCCTACTGAAGCTTTCTTT
j_call: TRBJ2-5; v_call: TRBV7-8; d_call: TRBD2; clone_size: .; cdr3_aa: CASSLEGTSGAGKYF; cdr3_nt: TGTGCCAGCAGCTTAGAAGGGACTAGCGGTGCGGGGAAGTACTTC
j_call: TRBJ2-7; v_call: TRBV7-2; d_call: .; clone_size: .; cdr3_aa: CASCHPETGSYEQYF; cdr3_nt: TGTGCCAGCTGCCACCCGGAGACAGGCTCCTACGAGCAGTACTTC
j_call: TRBJ2-2; v_call: TRBV4-1; d_call: TRBD2; clone_size: once; cdr3_aa: CASSQEPGGLTGELFF; cdr3_nt: TGCGCCAGCAGCCAAGAACCGGGGGGGCTCACCGGGGAGCTGTTTTTT
j_call: TRBJ2-7; v_call: TRBV5-1; d_call: .; clone_size: few; cdr3_aa: CASSLSTYYEQYF; cdr3_nt: TGCGCCAGCAGCTTGAGCACCTACTACGAGCAGTACTTC
j_call: TRBJ1-1; v_call: TRBV19; d_call: .; clone_size: .; cdr3_aa: CASSTGTEAFF; cdr3_nt: TGTGCCAGTAGTACCGGGACGGAAGCTTTCTTT
j_call: TRBJ2-7; v_call: TRBV2; d_call: .; clone_size: .; cdr3_aa: CASSEVSSLVDEQYF; cdr3_nt: TGTGCCAGCAGTGAAGTGTCGTCGCTTGTTGACGAGCAGTACTTC